The source of this TCR beta chain is a study of blood T cell repertoires in COVID-19. Whole-study context: COVID-19 samples collected from the United States, Italy and Spain covered acute and convalescent phases. The cDNA or gDNA used as material had been derived from T cells, B-cell-depleted T cells, or PBMCs.

Source study methods: Reference gene primers were amplified, and this amplification served to estimate nucleated cell counts. Assay used: immunoSEQ multiplex PCR; TCRdb lists only in-frame clones, some missing. V and J calls and clone size are copied from that table; D and trimming were computed from the DNA. The sample consists of roughly 220,000 clones, 85% to 90% of them appearing once. The ends were cut back, 2 bases at V and 7 bases at J, with 9 bases in the middle. Germline-derived CDR1 and CDR2 are SNHLY and FYNNEI. The CDR3 spans 14 residues. The rearrangement uses TRBV2 and TRBJ1-6; a weak D match, TRBD1 (5 bases). This clonotype was obtained from an elderly man with acute or convalescent COVID-19. The sequenced sample consisted of peripheral blood. CDR3 DNA: TGTGCCAGCAGTGAAAACAGGCTGAATTCACCCCTCCACTTT. This sequence encodes CASSENRLNSPLHF.